The 24 T cell receptor beta chains reported below all come from one sample, sequenced in a study of tumor-infiltrating lymphocytes in localized non-small cell lung cancer. The data were produced by immunoSEQ multiplex PCR, yet TCRdb's version contains in-frame clones alone and is incomplete. The table includes thousands of clones, around half detected once. Sequencing was performed on uninvolved lung tissue not adjacent to the tumor. These receptors all stem from a human donor with non-small cell lung cancer. Some clones in this sample may be carry-over from other donors' samples.

The chain couples TRBV7-7 to TRBJ2-7, with D possibly TRBD1 on 5 matching bases. CDR3 size: 13 residues. Germline CDR1 reads SSHAT; CDR2 reads FNYEAQ (reference sequence). Trimming shortened V by 5 bases and J by 4 bases, and 12 bases separated the two germline ends. This CDR3 reads CASSPYRLYEQYV. CDR3 nucleotides: TGTGCCAGCAGCCCCTACAGGCTTTACGAGCAGTACGTC.

The chain carries TRBV4-1 and TRBJ2-3; D is possibly TRBD2 (6 bases). The V and J ends lost 7 bases and 0 bases respectively, with 8 bases between them. Germline CDR1 is MGHRA and CDR2 is YSYEKL. This CDR3 has 13 residues. The CDR3 spells CASMGRSTDTQYF. As DNA, the CDR3 is TGCGCCAGCATGGGGAGGAGCACAGATACGCAGTATTTT.

This clone came up a few times. The chain couples TRBV9 to TRBJ1-6; no reliable D call. V lost 3 bases and J 3 bases, leaving 10 bases between the germline ends. CDR1 is SGDLS, CDR2 YYNGEE, per germline. The length of the CDR3 is 15 residues. CDR3 sequence: CASSASADYNSPLHF. Here the CDR3 DNA reads TGTGCCAGCAGCGCTTCGGCTGACTATAATTCACCCCTCCACTTT.

This clone was counted only a few times. This chain connects TRBV5-4 to TRBJ2-3; D perhaps matches TRBD2 (6 bases). Trimming took 4 bases from V and 5 from J, leaving 11 bases between them. Germline CDR1 is SGHNT and CDR2 is YYREEE (reference sequence). The CDR3 covers 13 residues. CDR3 region: CASSAGFIDTQYF. The CDR3 DNA reads TGTGCCAGCAGCGCGGGATTTATAGATACGCAGTATTTT.

This clone turned up a few times. This chain links TRBV21-1 with TRBJ1-2; the tabulated D call, TRBD1, remains unverified against the DNA. TRBV21-1 is a pseudogene locus. The CDR3 has 17 amino acids. CDR3 sequence (DNA): TGTGCCAGCAGCATAGCCGACACGAACCTTATTAACTATGGCTACACCTTC. Amino acid sequence: CASSIADTNLINYGYTF.

V gene TRBV6-5 combines with J gene TRBJ2-7; 15 bases line up with TRBD2. CDR1 and CDR2 (germline): MNHEY, SVGAGI. The CDR3 totals 15 residues. V lost 4 bases and J lost 6; bases outside the gene matches: 4. The CDR3 is CASSSGLAGGREQYF. The CDR3 region has the DNA TGTGCCAGCAGTTCGGGACTAGCGGGGGGCCGCGAGCAGTACTTC.

The V and J genes are TRBV7-7 and TRBJ2-2; weak D call: TRBD2 (5 bases). CDR3 size: 13 residues. Germline assignment: CDR1 SSHAT and CDR2 FNYEAQ (reference sequence). V dropped 5 bases and J dropped 7 bases, with 11 bases sitting between them. CDR3 coding DNA: TGTGCCAGCAGCCTGGAGGTTAGCGGGGAGCTGTTTTTT. Its protein product is CASSLEVSGELFF.

This clone showed up just a few times. The CDR3 is CASSYPGTDTQYF. The CDR3 nucleotides are TGTGCCAGCAGTTACCCGGGTACAGATACGCAGTATTTT. The V call is TRBV6-5, the J call TRBJ2-3; D is unresolved. Germline V gene lookup returns CDR1 MNHEY and CDR2 SVGAGI. This CDR3 contains 13 residues. Trimming pared 2 bases from V and 3 bases from J, leaving 6 bases between.

This clone showed up just a few times. The V gene is TRBV11-2, the J gene TRBJ2-5; D might be TRBD1 (5 bases). Germline V lookup: CDR1 SGHAT, CDR2 FQNNGV. Deletions cut 1 base from V and 4 bases from J, with 10 bases between. The CDR3 extends over 14 amino acids. CDR3 loop: CASSLGQGGETQYF. CDR3 in DNA: TGTGCCAGCAGCTTAGGGCAGGGCGGAGAGACCCAGTACTTC.

This clone has more than one count but fewer than ten. The chain employs TRBV29-1 and TRBJ1-1, with unresolved D. Germline loops: CDR1 SQVTM, CDR2 ANQGSEA. V was shortened by 5 bases and J by 2 bases, with 6 bases between the two germline ends. The CDR3 contains 11 residues. CDR3 region: CSVHLNTEAFF. The CDR3 DNA is TGCAGCGTTCATTTAAACACTGAAGCTTTCTTT.

V gene TRBV6-5 combines with J gene TRBJ2-5; TRBD2 might be the D (6 bases). Looked up from germline, CDR1 is MNHEY and CDR2 is SVGAGI. The CDR3 sequence is 14 residues long. V lost 6 bases, J lost 3 bases, and 14 bases lay in between. This CDR3 reads CASSSRRGEETQYF. In DNA form, the CDR3 reads TGTGCCAGCAGCTCTAGGCGCGGGGAAGAGACCCAGTACTTC.

The V call is TRBV20-1, the J call TRBJ1-2, with unresolved D. The CDR3 is 11 amino acids. The germline CDR1 and CDR2 sequences are DFQATT and SNEGSKA (reference sequence). The CDR3 protein is CQPGSFYGYTF. In DNA, the CDR3 is TGCCAACCTGGCAGTTTCTATGGCTACACCTTC.

CDR3 loop: CAISEPDSSYEQYF. The CDR3 region has the DNA TGTGCCATCAGTGAGCCGGACAGCTCCTACGAGCAGTACTTC. This chain uses TRBV10-3 with TRBJ2-7, with D maybe TRBD1 (6 bases). CDR1 and CDR2 from the germline V gene are ENHRY and SYGVKD. This CDR3 comprises 14 residues. Trimming stripped 2 bases from V and 0 bases from J, with 8 bases between.

Only a few counts were recorded for this clone. V is TRBV29-1 and J is TRBJ2-5, with D possibly TRBD2 on 6 matching bases. Germline V gene data show CDR1 as SQVTM and CDR2 as ANQGSEA. The CDR3 contains 13 residues. Trimming removed 2 bases at V and 4 bases at J, with 11 bases between. The CDR3 bases are TGCAGCGTTGAATCTGTGGGAGGAGAGACCCAGTACTTC. Its protein is CSVESVGGETQYF.

The gene calls are TRBV6-5 and TRBJ2-5; 8 bases are a match to TRBD1. V shed 5 bases, J shed 4 bases, and the junction held 6 bases outside the gene matches. The CDR3 spans 14 residues. Germline V gene sequence: CDR1 MNHEY, CDR2 SVGAGI. The CDR3: CASSTGGAGETQYF. CDR3 bases: TGTGCCAGCAGTACAGGGGGAGCGGGAGAGACCCAGTACTTC.

The genes are TRBV29-1 and TRBJ2-7; 8 bases match TRBD2. CDR1 is SQVTM and CDR2 is ANQGSEA in the germline V gene. The length of the CDR3 is 15 residues. The V and J ends lost 3 bases and 1 base, in that order; junction bases with no gene match: 8. The CDR3 protein is CSVEWGSGTSYEQYF. In DNA form, the CDR3 reads TGCAGCGTTGAGTGGGGTAGCGGGACATCCTACGAGCAGTACTTC.

Details on this clone: This is likely a read error, given that the CDR3 carries no conserved phenylalanine or tryptophan at its end. The limits of the CDR3 on the DNA are not certain, so only TCRdb's listed CDR3 is given. This rearrangement joins TRBV30 to TRBJ2-7; TRBD2, the table's D call, lacks a check against the DNA. Germline CDR1 is GTSNPN and CDR2 is SVGIG (reference sequence). Inclusive of both ends, the CDR3 amounts to 13 amino acids. The CDR3 sequence is CAWSADPTSPPTL.

The V call is TRBV20-1, the J call TRBJ2-1; D possibly corresponds to TRBD2 (6 bases). The CDR3 covers 11 residues. CDR1 DFQATT and CDR2 SNEGSKA come from the germline V gene (reference sequence). The V gene lost 6 bases and the J gene lost 9 bases, with 12 bases spanning the gap. This CDR3 is CSALDYPEQFF. CDR3 bases: TGCAGTGCCCTGGACTACCCTGAGCAGTTCTTC.

The chain recombines TRBV29-1 with TRBJ2-1, with D perhaps TRBD2 (5 bases). The CDR3 sequence is 15 residues long. Germline values: CDR1 SQVTM, CDR2 ANQGSEA. V lost 5 bases to trimming and J lost 2 bases, with 16 bases between them. The CDR3 bases are TGCAGCGTTCATGATCATTCGGGGACCTACAATGAGCAGTTCTTC. Its protein is CSVHDHSGTYNEQFF.

The chain carries TRBV7-2 and TRBJ1-2; D is ambiguous. Germline CDR1 is SGHTA and CDR2 is FQGNSA. Deletions cut 3 bases from V and 4 bases from J, with 9 bases between. The CDR3 is 13 amino acids. The DNA of the CDR3 is TGTGCCAGCAGCTTTTACGGTGGCTATGGCTACACCTTC. Translation gives CASSFYGGYGYTF.

By share, this clone counts as large (0.1 to 1%). The J gene is TRBJ2-3, the V gene TRBV9; 8 bases match TRBD1. Per germline, CDR1 SGDLS and CDR2 YYNGEE. The CDR3 loop spans 15 amino acids. J lost 5 bases, V lost 2 bases, and 7 bases had no gene match. The chain's CDR3 is CASSVTGTGLDTQYF. The DNA for the CDR3 is TGTGCCAGCAGCGTCACCGGGACAGGTCTAGATACGCAGTATTTT. Full variable domain (rest looked up from reference TRBV9 and TRBJ2-3): DSGVTQTPKHLITATGQRVTLRCSPRSGDLSVYWYQQSLDQGLQFLIQYYNGEERAKGNILERFSAQQFPDLHSELNLSSLELGDSALYFCASSVTGTGLDTQYFGPGTRLTVL.

The V gene is TRBV29-1, the J gene TRBJ2-1; 9 bases line up with TRBD2. The germline CDR1 and CDR2 sequences are SQVTM and ANQGSEA. The CDR3 loop spans 14 amino acids. J was trimmed by 13 bases and V by 5 bases; bases with no gene match: 15. In nucleotides, the CDR3 is TGCAGCGTTAACCCACCCATAGCGGGAGAGCCTCAGTTCTTC. It translates to CSVNPPIAGEPQFF.

V is TRBV6-1 and J is TRBJ2-7, with 9 bases aligning to TRBD1. Germline trimming cut 6 bases from V and 7 bases from J; bases unmatched to any gene: 7. CDR1 and CDR2 from the germline V gene are MNHNS and SASEGT. The CDR3 is made up of 13 amino acids. For the CDR3, the DNA is TGTGCCAGCAGGGACTGGACAGGGGAAGAGCAGTACTTC. It codes for CASRDWTGEEQYF.

The V gene is TRBV7-3, the J gene TRBJ1-6; D unresolved. Germline CDR1 reads SGHTA; CDR2 reads FQGTGA. The ends were cut back, 5 bases at V and 7 bases at J, with 9 bases in the middle. This CDR3 has 13 amino acids. The CDR3 loop reads CASSQRSNSPLHF. The CDR3 DNA is TGTGCCAGCAGCCAGAGGTCCAATTCACCCCTCCACTTT.